A single TCR beta chain is shown here with its context. Its antigen is not identified. The V end lost 11 bases, the J end lost 9 bases, and 20 bases lay between the germline ends. The CDR3 length is 12 residues. Germline CDR1 reads SNHLY; CDR2 reads FYNNEI. These data originate in a study of cytotoxic CD8 clonotypes in ibrutinib-treated CLL. Study-level information: When averaged across all of the samples, the counts came to a few hundred thousand productive templates and 90,000 to 95,000 productive rearrangements. Whole-study results and caveats: Treatment left the uncommon public clonotypes either contracted or stable in frequency. The study sampled sustained-remission and progressing patients at different times. While tracking circulating CD8+ T-cell counts, baseline clonality exceeded that of age-matched healthy donors.

Using immunoSEQ multiplex PCR, the repertoire was profiled, and TCRdb retains in-frame clones only, with some absent. The sample has about 130,000 clones; approximately 85% are singletons. Sample: PBMCs, taken after 24 months of ibrutinib treatment. The TCR originated in a human donor with chronic lymphocytic leukemia. J is TRBJ2-7 and V is TRBV2; possibly TRBD1 for D (6 bases). The CDR3 spells CAGFRDTAGQYF. CDR3 nucleotides: TGTGCCGGATTCCGGGACACGGCGGGGCAGTACTTC.